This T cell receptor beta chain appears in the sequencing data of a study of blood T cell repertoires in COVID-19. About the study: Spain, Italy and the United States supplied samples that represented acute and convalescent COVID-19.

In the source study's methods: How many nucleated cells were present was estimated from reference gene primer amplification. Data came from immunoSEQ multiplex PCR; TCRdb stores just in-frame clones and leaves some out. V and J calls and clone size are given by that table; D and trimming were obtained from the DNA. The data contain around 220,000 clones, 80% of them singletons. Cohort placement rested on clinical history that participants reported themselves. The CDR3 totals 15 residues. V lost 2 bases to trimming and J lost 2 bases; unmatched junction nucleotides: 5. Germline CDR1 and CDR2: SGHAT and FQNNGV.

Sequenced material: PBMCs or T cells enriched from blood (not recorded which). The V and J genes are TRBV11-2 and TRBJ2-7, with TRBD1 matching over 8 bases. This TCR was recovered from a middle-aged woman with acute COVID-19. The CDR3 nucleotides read TGTGCCAGCAGCTTACTGACAGGGGCGGCCTACGAGCAGTACTTC. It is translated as CASSLLTGAAYEQYF.